The 28 T cell receptor beta chains listed next were all sequenced from one sample in a study of T cell changes during pregnancy in multiple sclerosis. Measured with immunoSEQ multiplex PCR; TCRdb has only the in-frame clones, and not every one. In the table there are about 27,000 clones, more than 70% of which are singletons. The material sequenced was CD8+ T cells from peripheral blood mononuclear cells, taken in the second trimester of pregnancy. The receptors come from a female donor with multiple sclerosis, enrolled in a pregnancy study.

This chain uses TRBV6-5 with TRBJ1-6; no clear D gene. V gave up 3 bases and J gave up 12 bases, with 12 bases separating them. This CDR3 has 13 amino acids. Germline values: CDR1 MNHEY, CDR2 SVGAGI. Here the CDR3 reads CASSYFGGLPLHF. CDR3 in DNA: TGTGCCAGCAGTTATTTCGGAGGGTTACCCCTCCACTTT.

This chain joins TRBV7-9 and TRBJ2-1; D might be TRBD2 (7 bases). From germline, CDR1 is SEHNR and CDR2 FQNEAQ (reference sequence). Trimming removed 8 bases from V and 1 base from J, with 15 bases in between. This CDR3 is 15 amino acids long. CDR3 coding DNA: TGTGCCAGCTCGACCGCGGGGGCATCCTACAATGAGCAGTTCTTC. It yields the protein CASSTAGASYNEQFF.

V gene TRBV5-1 combines with J gene TRBJ1-6; 7 bases map to TRBD1. There are 17 residues in the CDR3. Germline V gene lookup returns CDR1 SGHRS and CDR2 YFSETQ. With V trimmed by 0 bases and J by 4 bases, 7 bases remained unmatched. The CDR3 bases are TGCGCCAGCAGCTTGGGTTTACAGGGGCCTTATAATTCACCCCTCCACTTT. Its protein product is CASSLGLQGPYNSPLHF.

This clone occurred a few times. The chain is built from TRBV10-1 and TRBJ1-5; 7 bases are a match to TRBD1. The CDR3 totals 16 residues. Germline-derived CDR1 and CDR2 are WNHNN and SYGVQD (reference sequence). Germline trimming cut 6 bases from V and 4 bases from J; bases unmatched to any gene: 12. The CDR3 spells CASSRQGVKGNQPQHF. The CDR3 nucleotides are TGCGCCAGCAGCAGACAGGGTGTTAAAGGGAATCAGCCCCAGCATTTT.

J is TRBJ2-5 and V is TRBV5-1; 8 bases match TRBD1. The length of the CDR3 is 17 residues. Losses at the gene ends were 0 bases for V and 2 bases for J; bases not matched to a gene: 9. Germline CDR1 reads SGHRS; CDR2 reads YFSETQ. This chain's CDR3 is CASSLGKGTGEQETQYF. The CDR3 DNA reads TGCGCCAGCAGCTTGGGAAAAGGGACAGGAGAGCAAGAGACCCAGTACTTC.

This chain uses TRBV7-9 with TRBJ1-2; TRBD1 agrees at 8 bases. Trimming removed 5 bases from V and 1 base from J; junction bases left unmatched: 9. CDR3 size: 16 residues. The germline CDR1 and CDR2 sequences are SEHNR and FQNEAQ (reference sequence). In DNA form, the CDR3 reads TGTGCCAGCAGCGCACATCGACAGGGGAGTAACTATGGCTACACCTTC. Residues: CASSAHRQGSNYGYTF.

The genes are TRBV11-2 and TRBJ2-1; 7 nucleotides align to TRBD1. The length of the CDR3 is 14 residues. CDR1 is SGHAT, CDR2 FQNNGV, per germline. The J segment lost 3 bases and the V segment lost 3 bases, leaving 2 bases of the junction unmatched. The CDR3 nucleotides are TGTGCCAGCAGCTTGGGGGACAGCTACAATGAGCAGTTCTTC. It specifies CASSLGDSYNEQFF.

V gene TRBV5-1 combines with J gene TRBJ2-2; 11 bases fit TRBD2. CDR1 and CDR2 from the germline V gene are SGHRS and YFSETQ. The CDR3 is 17 amino acids. V dropped 4 bases and J dropped 2; count of bases not matched to a gene: 7. CDR3 sequence reads: CASSPVGTSGNTGELFF. The DNA for the CDR3 is TGCGCCAGCAGCCCGGTGGGGACTAGCGGTAACACCGGGGAGCTGTTTTTT.

The chain joins TRBV7-9 to TRBJ1-4; D call uncertain. Germline loops: CDR1 SEHNR, CDR2 FQNEAQ (reference sequence). The CDR3 runs 13 residues. V shed 6 bases and J shed 8 bases, with 13 bases lying between them. CDR3 in amino acids: CASSDWLIEKLFF. CDR3 sequence (DNA): TGTGCCAGCAGTGACTGGCTAATCGAAAAACTGTTTTTT.

This clone is medium-sized (0.01 to 0.1%) by share. The rearrangement links TRBV28 to TRBJ2-1; tentatively, D is TRBD2 (5 bases). Between the trimmed V and J ends, which lost 6 bases and 3 bases, there was a span of 12 bases. CDR3 length: 14 residues. From germline, CDR1 is MDHEN and CDR2 SYDVKM. The CDR3 is CASSPPADYNEQFF. The CDR3 bases are TGTGCCAGCAGCCCCCCAGCGGACTACAATGAGCAGTTCTTC.

The chain employs TRBV10-3 and TRBJ2-3; 7 bases align to TRBD2. The V segment lost 0 bases and the J segment 7 bases; nucleotides outside the gene matches: 10. CDR3 size: 16 residues. CDR1 and CDR2 (germline): ENHRY, SYGVKD. The chain's CDR3 is CAISESWGQAGNTQYF. The CDR3 bases are TGTGCCATCAGTGAGTCTTGGGGTCAAGCGGGGAATACGCAGTATTTT.

The genes are TRBV6-5 and TRBJ1-2, with unresolved D. Trimming took 2 bases from V and 4 from J, leaving 11 bases between them. Germline V lookup: CDR1 MNHEY, CDR2 SVGAGI. The CDR3 extends over 14 amino acids. CDR3 DNA sequence: TGTGCCAGCAGTTACACAGAGGGAGTCTATGGCTACACCTTC. It encodes CASSYTEGVYGYTF.

J is TRBJ2-7 and V is TRBV6-1; D is uncertain. Germline V lookup: CDR1 MNHNS, CDR2 SASEGT. The V and J ends lost 5 bases and 2 bases respectively, with 10 bases between them. The CDR3 loop spans 13 amino acids. CDR3 nucleotides: TGTGCCAGCAGTCGTAACAGAGCCTACGAGCAGTACTTC. Residues: CASSRNRAYEQYF.

This clone was seen more than once but under ten times. The chain has TRBV28 and TRBJ1-5; possibly TRBD1 for D (6 bases). This CDR3 spans 19 amino acids. With 1 base removed from V and 0 bases from J, the gap between germline ends came to 19 bases. Germline CDR1 MDHEN, CDR2 SYDVKM. The DNA of the CDR3 is TGTGCCAGCAGTTTATTTGTCTTGACAGGCTTTTATAGCAATCAGCCCCAGCATTTT. Its protein is CASSLFVLTGFYSNQPQHF.

This chain uses TRBV4-3 with TRBJ2-7; D not certain. Trimming took 4 bases from V and 3 from J, leaving 16 bases between them. CDR3 length: 15 amino acids. Germline assignment: CDR1 LGHNA and CDR2 YSLEER. The CDR3 sequence: CASSPETSVVYEQYF. CDR3 DNA: TGCGCCAGCAGCCCTGAAACGTCTGTAGTCTACGAGCAGTACTTC.

The gene calls are TRBV11-2 and TRBJ2-2, with 7 bases aligning to TRBD1. Germline V gene sequence: CDR1 SGHAT, CDR2 FQNNGV. The CDR3 extends over 15 amino acids. Trimming took 4 bases from V and 2 from J; bases not matched to a gene: 4. The chain's CDR3 is CASSSYRGNTGELFF. CDR3 in DNA: TGTGCCAGCAGCTCCTACAGGGGAAACACCGGGGAGCTGTTTTTT.

V and J are TRBV10-1 and TRBJ2-5, with 7 positions matching TRBD1. The length of the CDR3 is 13 residues. Germline CDR1 is WNHNN and CDR2 is SYGVQD (reference sequence). Trimming cost V 4 bases and J 2 bases; bases outside gene matches: 1. CDR3 in DNA: TGCGCCAGCAGTGCGGGACAGCAAGAGACCCAGTACTTC. Its protein is CASSAGQQETQYF.

The chain uses TRBV19 and TRBJ1-5; 7 nucleotides align to TRBD1. This CDR3 has 15 residues. Germline V gene lookup returns CDR1 LNHDA and CDR2 SQIVND (reference sequence). Unmatched junction bases numbered 9, after V lost 7 bases and J lost 3 bases. In nucleotides, the CDR3 is TGTGCCAGTACTTCTACAGGGGCGGCCAATCAGCCCCAGCATTTT. This codes for CASTSTGAANQPQHF. Looking up the rest from reference TRBV19 and TRBJ1-5 gives the full variable domain: DGGITQSPKYLFRKEGQNVTLSCEQNLNHDAMYWYRQDPGQGLRLIYYSQIVNDFQKGDIAEGYSVSREKKESFPLTVTSAQKNPTAFYLCASTSTGAANQPQHFGDGTRLSIL.

The chain is built from TRBV7-9 and TRBJ2-7; D is undetermined. The CDR3 length is 14 residues. Germline V gene sequence: CDR1 SEHNR, CDR2 FQNEAQ (reference sequence). V lost 4 bases to trimming and J lost 5 bases, with 15 bases between them. CDR3 sequence reads: CASSSPAPLDEQYF. CDR3 DNA: TGTGCCAGCAGCTCCCCCGCGCCGCTCGACGAGCAGTACTTC.

The rearrangement joins TRBV5-1 to TRBJ2-1, with 11 nucleotides matching TRBD1. Germline CDR1 SGHRS, CDR2 YFSETQ. The ends lost 4 bases at V and 3 bases at J; junction bases unmatched: 3. This CDR3 spans 15 amino acids. The CDR3 region has the DNA TGCGCCAGCAGCGCCGGGACAGGGGGCTACAATGAGCAGTTCTTC. It is translated as CASSAGTGGYNEQFF.

V and J are TRBV10-3 and TRBJ2-1; 11 nucleotides align to TRBD2. This CDR3 has 14 amino acids. Trimming took 4 bases from V and 4 from J; bases not matched to a gene: 0. Germline V gene lookup returns CDR1 ENHRY and CDR2 SYGVKD. In DNA form, the CDR3 reads TGTGCCATCAGTGCTAGCGGGGGGTACAATGAGCAGTTCTTC. This sequence encodes CAISASGGYNEQFF.

The chain has TRBV19 and TRBJ2-4; D not certain. The germline gives CDR1 LNHDA, CDR2 SQIVND (reference sequence). This CDR3 contains 15 residues. Trimming cost V 2 bases and J 0 bases, with 8 bases left between them. The CDR3 reads CASSIRSQAKNIQYF. The CDR3 DNA sequence: TGTGCCAGTAGTATAAGGAGCCAAGCCAAAAACATTCAGTACTTC.

This chain joins TRBV29-1 and TRBJ1-2; TRBD1 aligns across 10 bases. V trimming: 5 bases; J trimming: 5 bases; junction bases outside the gene matches: 5. The CDR3 runs to 13 residues. Germline V gene lookup returns CDR1 SQVTM and CDR2 ANQGSEA. CDR3 in amino acids: CSVRQGAGYGYTF. The CDR3 nucleotides read TGCAGCGTTCGACAGGGGGCTGGATATGGCTACACCTTC.

The chain combines TRBV7-9 with TRBJ1-1, with 7 bases identical to TRBD1. This CDR3 comprises 12 residues. J was trimmed by 10 bases and V by 3 bases; bases with no gene match: 5. Per the germline V gene, CDR1 is SEHNR and CDR2 is FQNEAQ (reference sequence). CDR3 DNA sequence: TGTGCCAGCAGCTTGGACAGGTCTGCAGCTTTCTTT. This encodes CASSLDRSAAFF. Drawing the rest from reference TRBV7-9 and TRBJ1-1, the complete variable domain is DTGVSQNPRHKITKRGQNVTFRCDPISEHNRLYWYRQTLGQGPEFLTYFQNEAQLEKSRLLSDRFSAERPKGSFSTLEIQRTEQGDSAMYLCASSLDRSAAFFGQGTRLTVV.

V is TRBV18 and J is TRBJ2-7; a weak D match, TRBD1 (6 bases). This CDR3 has 14 amino acids. V lost 5 bases to trimming and J lost 2 bases, with 13 bases between them. Per germline, CDR1 KGHSH and CDR2 LQKENI. CDR3: CASSIWDIPYEQYF. CDR3 nucleotide sequence: TGTGCCAGCTCAATCTGGGACATCCCCTACGAGCAGTACTTC.

This clone has just one count. The gene calls are TRBV9 and TRBJ1-1; the D gene is possibly TRBD1 (5 bases). The CDR3 runs to 15 residues. Trimming removed 6 bases from V and 1 base from J, with 16 bases in between. The germline gives CDR1 SGDLS, CDR2 YYNGEE. CDR3 sequence (DNA): TGTGCCAGCACAGTTCGGGGGGAGGCGAACACTGAAGCTTTCTTT. As protein: CASTVRGEANTEAFF.

The J gene is TRBJ2-6, the V gene TRBV5-1, with D possibly being TRBD1 (6 bases). Germline V gene data show CDR1 as SGHRS and CDR2 as YFSETQ. The CDR3 is 19 amino acids. Trimming took 4 bases from V and 2 from J, leaving 22 bases between them. CDR3 loop: CASSPNLLSRGAGANVLTF. The CDR3 nucleotides read TGCGCCAGCAGCCCCAACCTACTCTCCAGGGGAGCTGGGGCCAACGTCCTGACTTTC.

The chain employs TRBV18 and TRBJ2-1; 11 bases align to TRBD1. Unmatched junction bases numbered 2, after V lost 0 bases and J lost 4 bases. There are 16 residues in the CDR3. CDR1 is KGHSH and CDR2 is LQKENI in the germline V gene. As DNA, the CDR3 is TGTGCCAGCTCACCACCGGGACAGGGGGTTTACAATGAGCAGTTCTTC. Its protein product is CASSPPGQGVYNEQFF.